The clone carrying this T cell receptor (beta chain) was seen a single time. Germline V CDR1 and CDR2: MNHNS, SASEGT. The CDR3 consists of 12 residues. The V gene lost 6 bases and the J gene lost 9 bases, with 12 bases spanning the gap. Alongside a J-beta primer mix, a sample-barcoded 5' primer served in a second PCR lasting about 7 to 11 cycles. TCRdb reprocessed the 5' RACE reads with MiXCR, giving one entry per CDR3 protein. The data show some 1.4 million distinct CDR3 sequences, approximately 40% seen once. Donor samples were obtained from healthy Caucasian individuals from Russia, aged 6 to 90. The sample originates from a study of blood T cells in healthy people across ages.

The sequenced sample consisted of blood. The chain uses TRBV6-1 and TRBJ2-4; D gene uncertain. The receptor's source is a young woman in good health. Here the CDR3 reads CASRTGLAIQYF. The CDR3 bases are TGTGCCAGCAGGACCGGTCTTGCCATTCAGTACTTC.